This T cell receptor (beta chain) was sequenced during a study of OX40 agonist ivuxolimab in advanced cancers. Assay used: immunoSEQ multiplex PCR; TCRdb lists only in-frame clones, some missing. The sample has about 73,000 clones; roughly 90% are singletons. Germline CDR1 reads SGDLS; CDR2 reads YYNGEE. After removal of 3 bases from V and 5 bases from J, the junction contained 2 bases not matched to a gene. The CDR3 is 15 amino acids. Samples were taken at baseline and on day 1 of cycles 4 and 7. The receptor's source is an adult with an advanced solid tumor such as melanoma, head and neck, liver or kidney cancer. This specimen was CD4+ or CD8+ T cells sorted from blood, taken in a trial of the OX40 agonist ivuxolimab. This chain uses TRBV9 with TRBJ2-1; 13 bases fit TRBD2. For the CDR3, the DNA is TGTGCCAGCAGCGCAGGACTAGCGGGGGACAATGAGCAGTTCTTC. Translated: CASSAGLAGDNEQFF.